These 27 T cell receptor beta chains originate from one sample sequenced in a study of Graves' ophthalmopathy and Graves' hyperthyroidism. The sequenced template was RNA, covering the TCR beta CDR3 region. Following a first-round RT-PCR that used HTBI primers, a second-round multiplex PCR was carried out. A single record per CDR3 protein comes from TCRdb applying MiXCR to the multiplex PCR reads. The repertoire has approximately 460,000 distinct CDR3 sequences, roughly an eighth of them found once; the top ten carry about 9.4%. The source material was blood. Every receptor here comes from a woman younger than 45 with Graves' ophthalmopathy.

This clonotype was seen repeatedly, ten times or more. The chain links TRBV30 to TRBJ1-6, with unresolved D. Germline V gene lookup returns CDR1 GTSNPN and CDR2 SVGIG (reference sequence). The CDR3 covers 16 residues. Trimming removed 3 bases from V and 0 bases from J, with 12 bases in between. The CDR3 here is CAWRGVRSSYNSPLHF. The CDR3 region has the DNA TGTGCCTGGAGGGGCGTAAGGAGCTCCTATAATTCACCCCTCCACTTT.

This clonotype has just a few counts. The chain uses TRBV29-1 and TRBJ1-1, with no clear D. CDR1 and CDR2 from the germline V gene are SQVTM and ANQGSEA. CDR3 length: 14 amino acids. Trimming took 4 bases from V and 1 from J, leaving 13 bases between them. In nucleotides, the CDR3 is TGCAGCGTTGTAATGAGACAATCGAACACTGAAGCTTTCTTT. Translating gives CSVVMRQSNTEAFF.

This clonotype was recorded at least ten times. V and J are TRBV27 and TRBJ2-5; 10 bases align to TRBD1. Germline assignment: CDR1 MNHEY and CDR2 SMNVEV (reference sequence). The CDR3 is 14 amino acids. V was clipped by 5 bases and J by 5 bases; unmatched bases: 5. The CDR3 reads CASSKTGGAETQYF. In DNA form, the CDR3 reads TGTGCCAGCAGTAAGACAGGGGGCGCGGAGACCCAGTACTTC.

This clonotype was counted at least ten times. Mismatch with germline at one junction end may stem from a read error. As DNA, the CDR3 is TGTGCCAGCCTTATGGACGGGAGGGGACCTTGCTTC. Translation: CASLMDGRGPCF. V usage is TRBV25-1 and J usage is TRBJ2-4, with 8 positions matching TRBD2. CDR3 length: 12 amino acids. Germline V gives CDR1 MGHDK, CDR2 SYGVNS.

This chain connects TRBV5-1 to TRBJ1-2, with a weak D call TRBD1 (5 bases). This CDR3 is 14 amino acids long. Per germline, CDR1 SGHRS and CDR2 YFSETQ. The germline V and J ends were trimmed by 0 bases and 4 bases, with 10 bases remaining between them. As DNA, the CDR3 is TGCGCCAGCAGCTTGGTGCGGCAGGGCTATGGCTACACCTTC. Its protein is CASSLVRQGYGYTF.

For the CDR3, the DNA is TGTGCCAGCAGTTTGAGCGCTGGGGCCAACGTCCTGACTTTC. Translation gives CASSLSAGANVLTF. This chain uses TRBV27 with TRBJ2-6; D ambiguous. Trimming stripped 3 bases from V and 2 bases from J, with 5 bases between. Germline V gene lookup returns CDR1 MNHEY and CDR2 SMNVEV (reference sequence). The CDR3 length is 14 residues.

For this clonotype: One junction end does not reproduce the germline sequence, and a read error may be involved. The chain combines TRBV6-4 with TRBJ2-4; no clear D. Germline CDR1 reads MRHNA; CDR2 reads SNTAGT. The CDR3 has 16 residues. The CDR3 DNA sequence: TGTGCCAGCAGTTACTCGATCTACGAAACCAAAAACATTCAGTACTTC. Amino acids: CASSYSIYETKNIQYF.

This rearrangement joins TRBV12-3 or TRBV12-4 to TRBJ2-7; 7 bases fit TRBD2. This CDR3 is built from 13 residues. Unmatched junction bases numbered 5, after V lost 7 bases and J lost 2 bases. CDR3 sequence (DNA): TGTGCCAGCACTTCAGCGGGAACCTACGAGCAGTACTTC. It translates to CASTSAGTYEQYF.

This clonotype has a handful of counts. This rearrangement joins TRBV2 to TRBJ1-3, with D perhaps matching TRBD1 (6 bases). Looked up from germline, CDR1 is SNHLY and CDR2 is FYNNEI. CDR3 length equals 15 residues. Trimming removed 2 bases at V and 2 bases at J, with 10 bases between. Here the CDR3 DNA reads TGTGCCAGCAGTGAATTCAGGGGTACTGGAAACACCATATATTTT. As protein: CASSEFRGTGNTIYF.

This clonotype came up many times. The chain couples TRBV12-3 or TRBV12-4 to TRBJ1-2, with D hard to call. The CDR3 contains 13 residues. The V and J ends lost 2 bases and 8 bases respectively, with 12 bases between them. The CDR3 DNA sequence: TGTGCCAGCAGTTTACTGGCATTCGGCGGCTACACCTTC. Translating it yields CASSLLAFGGYTF.

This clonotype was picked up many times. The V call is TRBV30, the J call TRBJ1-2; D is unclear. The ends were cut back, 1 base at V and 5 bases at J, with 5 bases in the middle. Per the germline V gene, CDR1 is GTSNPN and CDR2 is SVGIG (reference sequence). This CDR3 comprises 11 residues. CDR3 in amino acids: CAWSGTYGYTF. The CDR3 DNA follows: TGTGCCTGGAGTGGGACGTATGGCTACACCTTC.

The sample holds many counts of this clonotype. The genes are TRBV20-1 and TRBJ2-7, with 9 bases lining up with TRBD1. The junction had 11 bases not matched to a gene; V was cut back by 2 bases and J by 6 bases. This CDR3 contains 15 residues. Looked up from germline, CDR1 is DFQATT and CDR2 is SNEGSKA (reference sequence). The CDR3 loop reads CSARSPGQGFREQYF. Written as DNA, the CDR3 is TGCAGTGCTAGATCACCGGGACAGGGATTTCGCGAGCAGTACTTC.

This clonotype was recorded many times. This chain's CDR3 is CASSYRRSTHQETQYF. CDR3 DNA sequence: TGTGCCAGCAGCTACCGACGATCGACCCATCAAGAGACCCAGTACTTC. V gene TRBV11-1 combines with J gene TRBJ2-5; D not certain. In germline, CDR1 is SGHAT, CDR2 FQDESV (reference sequence). Trimming stripped 4 bases from V and 2 bases from J, with 17 bases between. This CDR3 is 16 amino acids long.

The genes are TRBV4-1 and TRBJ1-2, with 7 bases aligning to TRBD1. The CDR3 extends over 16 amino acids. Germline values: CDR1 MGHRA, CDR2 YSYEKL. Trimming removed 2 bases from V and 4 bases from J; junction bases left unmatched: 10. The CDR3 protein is CASSQPSYRGGYGYTF. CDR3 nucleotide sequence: TGCGCCAGCAGCCAACCTAGTTACAGGGGAGGCTATGGCTACACCTTC.

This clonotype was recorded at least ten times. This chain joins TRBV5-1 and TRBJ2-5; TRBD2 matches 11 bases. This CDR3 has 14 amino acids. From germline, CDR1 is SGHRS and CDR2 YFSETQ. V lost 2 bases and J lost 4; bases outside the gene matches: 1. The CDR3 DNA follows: TGCGCCAGCAGCTTTGGGACTAGCGGAGAGACCCAGTACTTC. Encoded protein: CASSFGTSGETQYF. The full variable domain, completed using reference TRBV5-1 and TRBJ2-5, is KAGVTQTPRYLIKTRGQQVTLSCSPISGHRSVSWYQQTPGQGLQFLFEYFSETQRNKGNFPGRFSGRQFSNSRSEMNVSTLELGDSALYLCASSFGTSGETQYFGPGTRLLVL.

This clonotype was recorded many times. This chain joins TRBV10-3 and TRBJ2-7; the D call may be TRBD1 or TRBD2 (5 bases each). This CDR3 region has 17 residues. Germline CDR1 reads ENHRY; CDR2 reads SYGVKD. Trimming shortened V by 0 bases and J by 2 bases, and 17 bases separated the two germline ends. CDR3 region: CAISESRAGTAAYEQYF. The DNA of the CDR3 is TGTGCCATCAGTGAGTCGAGAGCCGGGACCGCAGCCTACGAGCAGTACTTC.

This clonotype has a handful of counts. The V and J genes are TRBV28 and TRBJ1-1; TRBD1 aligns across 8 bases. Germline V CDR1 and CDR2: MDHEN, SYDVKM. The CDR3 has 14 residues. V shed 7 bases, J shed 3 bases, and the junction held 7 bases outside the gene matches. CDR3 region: CASILQGVYTEAFF. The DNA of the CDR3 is TGTGCCAGCATTCTACAGGGGGTTTACACTGAAGCTTTCTTT.

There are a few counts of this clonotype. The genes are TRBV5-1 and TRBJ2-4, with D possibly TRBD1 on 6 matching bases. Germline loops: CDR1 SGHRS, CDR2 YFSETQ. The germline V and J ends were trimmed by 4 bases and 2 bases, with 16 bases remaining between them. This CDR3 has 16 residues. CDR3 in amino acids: CASSVRGFDSKNIQYF. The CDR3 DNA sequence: TGCGCCAGCAGCGTCAGGGGATTTGATTCCAAAAACATTCAGTACTTC.

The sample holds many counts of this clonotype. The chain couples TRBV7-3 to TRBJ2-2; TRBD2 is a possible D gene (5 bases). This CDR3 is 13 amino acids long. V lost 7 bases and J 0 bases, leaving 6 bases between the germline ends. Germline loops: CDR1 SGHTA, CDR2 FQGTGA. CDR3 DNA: TGTGCCAGCAAGGGAGCGAACACCGGGGAGCTGTTTTTT. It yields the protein CASKGANTGELFF. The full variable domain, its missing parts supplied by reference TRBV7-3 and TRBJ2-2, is GAGVSQTPSNKVTEKGKYVELRCDPISGHTALYWYRQSLGQGPEFLIYFQGTGAADDSGLPNDRFFAVRPEGSVSTLKIQRTERGDSAVYLCASKGANTGELFFGEGSRLTVL.

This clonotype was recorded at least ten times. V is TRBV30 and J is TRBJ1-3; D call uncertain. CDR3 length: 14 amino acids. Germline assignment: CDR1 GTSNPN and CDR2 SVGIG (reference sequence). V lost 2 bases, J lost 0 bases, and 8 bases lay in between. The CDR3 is CAWSSTGSGNTIYF. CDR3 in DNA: TGTGCCTGGAGTTCCACGGGCTCTGGAAACACCATATATTTT.

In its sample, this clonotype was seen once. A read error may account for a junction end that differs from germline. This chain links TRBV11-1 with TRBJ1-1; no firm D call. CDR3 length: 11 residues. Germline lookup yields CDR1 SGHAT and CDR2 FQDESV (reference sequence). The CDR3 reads CARSLIGKAFF. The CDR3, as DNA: TGTGCCAGGAGCTTAATAGGGAAGGCTTTCTTT.

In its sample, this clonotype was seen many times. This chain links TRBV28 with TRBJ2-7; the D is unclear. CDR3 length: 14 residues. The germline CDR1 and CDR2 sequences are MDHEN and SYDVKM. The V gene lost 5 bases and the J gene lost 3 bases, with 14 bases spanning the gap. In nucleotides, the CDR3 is TGTGCCAGCAGTCCCCCCGCTAGATACTACGAGCAGTACTTC. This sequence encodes CASSPPARYYEQYF.

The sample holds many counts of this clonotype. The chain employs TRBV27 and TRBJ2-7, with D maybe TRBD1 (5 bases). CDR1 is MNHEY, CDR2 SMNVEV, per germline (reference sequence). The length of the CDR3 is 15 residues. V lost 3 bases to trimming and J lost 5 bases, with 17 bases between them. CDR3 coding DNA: TGTGCCAGCAGTTTGGTGAGCGAAGGGGAACACGAGCAGTACTTC. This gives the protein CASSLVSEGEHEQYF.

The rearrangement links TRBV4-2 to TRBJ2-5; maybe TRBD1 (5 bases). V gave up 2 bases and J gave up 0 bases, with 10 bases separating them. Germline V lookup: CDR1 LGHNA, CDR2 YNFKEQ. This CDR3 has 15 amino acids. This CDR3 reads CASSQSRQHQETQYF. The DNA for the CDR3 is TGTGCCAGCAGCCAATCCCGACAGCACCAAGAGACCCAGTACTTC.

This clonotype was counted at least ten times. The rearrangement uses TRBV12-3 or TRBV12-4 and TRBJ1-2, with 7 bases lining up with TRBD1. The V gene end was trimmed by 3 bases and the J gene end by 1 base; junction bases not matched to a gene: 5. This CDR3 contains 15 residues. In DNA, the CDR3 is TGTGCCAGCAGTTTGACCGGGACAGTTAACTATGGCTACACCTTC. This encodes CASSLTGTVNYGYTF.

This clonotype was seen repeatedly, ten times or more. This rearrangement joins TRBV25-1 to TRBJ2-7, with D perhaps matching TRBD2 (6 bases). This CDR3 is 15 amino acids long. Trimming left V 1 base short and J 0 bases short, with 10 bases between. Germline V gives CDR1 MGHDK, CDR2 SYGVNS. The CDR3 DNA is TGTGCCAGCAGTGAATGGGGGGTTTCCTCCTACGAGCAGTACTTC. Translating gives CASSEWGVSSYEQYF.

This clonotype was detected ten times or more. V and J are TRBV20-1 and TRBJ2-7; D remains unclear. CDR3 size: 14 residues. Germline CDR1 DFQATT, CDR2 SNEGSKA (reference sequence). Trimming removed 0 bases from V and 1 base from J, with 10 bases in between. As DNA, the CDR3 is TGCAGTGCTAGAGATCCTGGGATATCCTACGAGCAGTACTTC. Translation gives CSARDPGISYEQYF.